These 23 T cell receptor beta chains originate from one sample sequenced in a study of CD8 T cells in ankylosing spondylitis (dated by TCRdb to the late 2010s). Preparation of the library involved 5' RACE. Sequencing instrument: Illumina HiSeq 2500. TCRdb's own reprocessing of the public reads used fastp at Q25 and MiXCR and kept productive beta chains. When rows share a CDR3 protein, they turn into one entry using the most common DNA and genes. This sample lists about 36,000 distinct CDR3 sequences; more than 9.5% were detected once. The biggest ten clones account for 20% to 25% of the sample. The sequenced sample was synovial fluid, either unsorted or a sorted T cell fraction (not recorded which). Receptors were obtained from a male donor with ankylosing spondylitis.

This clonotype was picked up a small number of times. The CDR3 sequence is CASIQDTEAFF. The CDR3 DNA sequence: TGTGCCAGCATTCAGGACACTGAAGCTTTCTTT. This chain connects TRBV5-8 to TRBJ1-1; D gene ambiguous. Trimming pared 6 bases from V and 3 bases from J, leaving 6 bases between. CDR3 length: 11 residues. Germline-derived CDR1 and CDR2 are SGHTS and YDEGEE.

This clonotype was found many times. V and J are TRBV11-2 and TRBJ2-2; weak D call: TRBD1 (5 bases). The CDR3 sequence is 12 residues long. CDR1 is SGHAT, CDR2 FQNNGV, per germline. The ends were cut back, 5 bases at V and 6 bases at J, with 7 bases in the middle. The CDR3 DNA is TGTGCCAGCAGCCCAGGGCCCGGGGAGCTGTTTTTT. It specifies CASSPGPGELFF.

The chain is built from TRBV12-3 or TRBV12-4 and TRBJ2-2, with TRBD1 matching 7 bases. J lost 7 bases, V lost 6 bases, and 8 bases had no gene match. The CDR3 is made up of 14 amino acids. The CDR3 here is CASRGTVLLGELFF. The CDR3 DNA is TGTGCCAGCAGGGGGACAGTTTTGCTCGGGGAGCTGTTTTTT.

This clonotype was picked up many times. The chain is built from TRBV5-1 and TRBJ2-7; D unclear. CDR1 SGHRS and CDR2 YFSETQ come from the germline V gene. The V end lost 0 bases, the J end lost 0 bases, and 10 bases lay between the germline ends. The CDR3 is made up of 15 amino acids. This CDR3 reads CASSLADGSSYEQYF. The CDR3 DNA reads TGCGCCAGCAGCTTGGCAGACGGAAGCTCCTACGAGCAGTACTTC.

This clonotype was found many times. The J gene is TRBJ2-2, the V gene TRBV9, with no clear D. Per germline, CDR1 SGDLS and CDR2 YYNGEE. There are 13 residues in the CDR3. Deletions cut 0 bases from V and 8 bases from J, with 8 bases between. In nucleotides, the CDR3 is TGTGCCAGCAGCGTAGTGATGGGTGGGGAGCTGTTTTTT. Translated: CASSVVMGGELFF.

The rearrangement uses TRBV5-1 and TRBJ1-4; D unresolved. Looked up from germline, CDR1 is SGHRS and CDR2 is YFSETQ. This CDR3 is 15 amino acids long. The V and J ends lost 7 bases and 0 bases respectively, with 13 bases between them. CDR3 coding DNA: TGCGCCAGCGGCTCCTCCGATGCAACTAATGAAAAACTGTTTTTT. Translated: CASGSSDATNEKLFF.

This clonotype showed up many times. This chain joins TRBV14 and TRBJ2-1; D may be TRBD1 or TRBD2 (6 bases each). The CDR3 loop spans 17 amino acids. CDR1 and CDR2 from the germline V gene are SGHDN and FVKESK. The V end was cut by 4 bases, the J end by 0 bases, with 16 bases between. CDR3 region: CASSLRGQESSYNEQFF. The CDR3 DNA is TGTGCCAGCAGCCTCCGGGGGCAGGAGAGCTCCTACAATGAGCAGTTCTTC.

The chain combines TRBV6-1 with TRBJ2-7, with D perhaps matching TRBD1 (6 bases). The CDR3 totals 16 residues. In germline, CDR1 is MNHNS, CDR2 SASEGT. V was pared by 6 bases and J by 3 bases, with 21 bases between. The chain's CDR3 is CASSPTKYSGDYEQYF. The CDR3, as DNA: TGTGCCAGCAGCCCGACTAAATACTCAGGGGACTACGAGCAGTACTTC.

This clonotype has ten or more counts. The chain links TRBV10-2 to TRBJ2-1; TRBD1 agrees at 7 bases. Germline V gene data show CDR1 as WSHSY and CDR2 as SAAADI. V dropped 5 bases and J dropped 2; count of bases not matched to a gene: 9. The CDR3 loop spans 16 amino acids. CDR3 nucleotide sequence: TGCGCCAGCAGTTATCCTGGACAGGTGACCTACAATGAGCAGTTCTTC. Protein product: CASSYPGQVTYNEQFF.

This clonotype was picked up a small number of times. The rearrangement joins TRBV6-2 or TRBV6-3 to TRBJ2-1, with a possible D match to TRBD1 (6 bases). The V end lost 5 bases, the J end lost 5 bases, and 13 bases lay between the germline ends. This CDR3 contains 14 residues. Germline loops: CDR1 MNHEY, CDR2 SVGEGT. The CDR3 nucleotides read TGTGCCAGCAGTCAGGGACATGTCCACAATGAGCAGTTCTTC. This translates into CASSQGHVHNEQFF.

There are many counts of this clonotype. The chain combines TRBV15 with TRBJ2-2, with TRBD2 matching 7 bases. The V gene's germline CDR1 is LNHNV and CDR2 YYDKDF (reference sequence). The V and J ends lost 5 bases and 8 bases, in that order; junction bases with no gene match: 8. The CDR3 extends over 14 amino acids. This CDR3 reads CATSARERGGELFF. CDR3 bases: TGTGCCACCAGCGCGCGGGAGCGAGGGGGGGAGCTGTTTTTT.

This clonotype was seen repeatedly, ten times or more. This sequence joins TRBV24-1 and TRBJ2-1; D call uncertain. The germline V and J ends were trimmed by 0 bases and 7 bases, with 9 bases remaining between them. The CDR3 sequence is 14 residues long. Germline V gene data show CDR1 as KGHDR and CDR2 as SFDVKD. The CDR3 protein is CATSDLDDENEQFF. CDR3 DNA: TGTGCCACCAGTGATTTGGACGACGAGAATGAGCAGTTCTTC.

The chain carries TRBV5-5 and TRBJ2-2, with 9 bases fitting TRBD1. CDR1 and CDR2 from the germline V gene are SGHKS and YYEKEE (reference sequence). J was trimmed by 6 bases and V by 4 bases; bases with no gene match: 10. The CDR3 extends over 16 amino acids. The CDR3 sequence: CASSLGTGRFSGELFF. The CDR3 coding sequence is TGTGCCAGCAGCCTAGGGACAGGGAGGTTCTCCGGGGAGCTGTTTTTT.

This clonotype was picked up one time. DNA for the CDR3: TGTGCCAGCAGTTACTCGATTACGCTAGCGGGAGGAGAGCAGTTCTTC. Its translation is CASSYSITLAGGEQFF. J is TRBJ2-1 and V is TRBV6-5; 11 bases are a match to TRBD2. V shed 0 bases, J shed 10 bases, and the junction held 8 bases outside the gene matches. The CDR3 is 16 amino acids. Germline V gene data show CDR1 as MNHEY and CDR2 as SVGAGI.

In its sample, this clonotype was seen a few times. CDR3 in DNA: TGTGCCAGCAGCTTCGGGAGGGGTCAGCCCCAGCATTTT. Translation: CASSFGRGQPQHF. The chain is built from TRBV12-3 or TRBV12-4 and TRBJ1-5; perhaps TRBD1 as D (5 bases). The CDR3 runs 13 residues. The V and J ends lost 6 bases and 6 bases respectively, with 12 bases between them.

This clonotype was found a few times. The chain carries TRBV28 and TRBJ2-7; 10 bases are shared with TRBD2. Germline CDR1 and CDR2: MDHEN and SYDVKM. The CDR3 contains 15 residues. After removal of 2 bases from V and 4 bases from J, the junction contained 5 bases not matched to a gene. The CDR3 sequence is CASSLRSGGFYEQYF. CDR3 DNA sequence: TGTGCCAGCAGTTTACGTAGCGGGGGGTTTTACGAGCAGTACTTC.

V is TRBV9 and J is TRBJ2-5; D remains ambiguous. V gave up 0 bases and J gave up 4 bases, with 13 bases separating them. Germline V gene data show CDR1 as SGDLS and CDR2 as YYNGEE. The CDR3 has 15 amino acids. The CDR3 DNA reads TGTGCCAGCAGCGTAGTAGGGCAGGTTGGAGAGACCCAGTACTTC. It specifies CASSVVGQVGETQYF.

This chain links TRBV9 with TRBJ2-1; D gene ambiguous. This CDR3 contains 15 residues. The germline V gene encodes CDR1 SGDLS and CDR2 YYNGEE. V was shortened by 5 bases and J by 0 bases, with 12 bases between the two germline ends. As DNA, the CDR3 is TGTGCCAGCAGTCCCACAGAGAGCTCCTACAATGAGCAGTTCTTC. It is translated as CASSPTESSYNEQFF.

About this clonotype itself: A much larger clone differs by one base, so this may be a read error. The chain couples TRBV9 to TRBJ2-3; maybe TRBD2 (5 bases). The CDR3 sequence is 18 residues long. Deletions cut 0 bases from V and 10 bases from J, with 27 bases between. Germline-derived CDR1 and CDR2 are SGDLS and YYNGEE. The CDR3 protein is CASSVEATNVGSADAQYF. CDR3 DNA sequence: TGTGCCAGCAGCGTAGAGGCTACCAATGTGGGGAGTGCGGATGCGCAGTATTTT.

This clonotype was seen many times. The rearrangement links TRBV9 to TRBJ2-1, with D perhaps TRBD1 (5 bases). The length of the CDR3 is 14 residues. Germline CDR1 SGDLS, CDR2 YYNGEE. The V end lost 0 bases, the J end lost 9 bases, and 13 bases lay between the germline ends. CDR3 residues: CASSVGARQSEQFF. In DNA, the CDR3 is TGTGCCAGCAGCGTAGGGGCGAGACAGAGTGAGCAGTTCTTC.

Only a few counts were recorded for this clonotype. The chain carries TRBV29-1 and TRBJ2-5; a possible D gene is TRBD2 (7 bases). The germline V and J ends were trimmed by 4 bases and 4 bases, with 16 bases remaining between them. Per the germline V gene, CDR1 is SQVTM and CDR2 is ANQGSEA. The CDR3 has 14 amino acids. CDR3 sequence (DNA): TGCAGCGTTGCCCGGGGGGCGGTGTCAGAGACCCAGTACTTC. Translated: CSVARGAVSETQYF.

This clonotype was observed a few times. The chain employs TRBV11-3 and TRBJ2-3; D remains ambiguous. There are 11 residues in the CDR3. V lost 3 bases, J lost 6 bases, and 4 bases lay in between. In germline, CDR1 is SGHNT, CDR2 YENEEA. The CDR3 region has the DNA TGTGCCAGCAGCTTTGGGGATACGCAGTATTTT. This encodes CASSFGDTQYF.

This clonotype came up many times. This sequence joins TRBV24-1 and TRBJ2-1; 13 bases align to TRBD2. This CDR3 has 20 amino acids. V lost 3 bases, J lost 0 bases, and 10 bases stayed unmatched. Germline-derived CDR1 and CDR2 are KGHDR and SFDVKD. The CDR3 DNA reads TGTGCCACCAGTGATAAGGGACTAGCGGGACCCCAACTCTCCTACAATGAGCAGTTCTTC. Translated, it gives CATSDKGLAGPQLSYNEQFF.